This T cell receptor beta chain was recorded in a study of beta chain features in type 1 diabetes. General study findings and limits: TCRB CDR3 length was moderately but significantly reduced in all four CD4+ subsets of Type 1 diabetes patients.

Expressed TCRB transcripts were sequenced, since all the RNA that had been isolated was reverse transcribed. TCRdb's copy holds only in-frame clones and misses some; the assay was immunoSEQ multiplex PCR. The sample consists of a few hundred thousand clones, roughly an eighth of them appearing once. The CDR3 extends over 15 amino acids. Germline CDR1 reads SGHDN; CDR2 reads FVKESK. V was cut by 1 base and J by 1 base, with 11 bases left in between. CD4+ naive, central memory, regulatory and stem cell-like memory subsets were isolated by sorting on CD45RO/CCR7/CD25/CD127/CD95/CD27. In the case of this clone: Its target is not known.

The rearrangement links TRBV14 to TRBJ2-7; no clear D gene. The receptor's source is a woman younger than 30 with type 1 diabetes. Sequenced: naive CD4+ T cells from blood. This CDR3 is CASSQGLTRSYEQYF. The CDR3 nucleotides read TGTGCCAGCAGCCAAGGGCTTACACGTTCCTACGAGCAGTACTTC.